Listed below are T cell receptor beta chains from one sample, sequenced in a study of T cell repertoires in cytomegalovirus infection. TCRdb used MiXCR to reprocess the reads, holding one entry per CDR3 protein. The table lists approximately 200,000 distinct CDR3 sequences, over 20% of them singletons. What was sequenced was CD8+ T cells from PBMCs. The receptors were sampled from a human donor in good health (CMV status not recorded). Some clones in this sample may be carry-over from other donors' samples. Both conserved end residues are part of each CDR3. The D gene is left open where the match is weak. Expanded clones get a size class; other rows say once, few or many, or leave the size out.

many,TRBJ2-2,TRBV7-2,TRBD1,CASSSYQDRRYTGELFF,TGTGCCAGCAGCTCTTACCAGGACAGGAGATACACCGGGGAGCTGTTTTTT
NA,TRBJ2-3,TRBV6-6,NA,CASMQSTDTQYF,TGTGCCAGCATGCAGAGCACAGATACGCAGTATTTT
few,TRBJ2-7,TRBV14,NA,CASSQVRAGATDEQYF,TGTGCCAGCAGCCAAGTACGGGCAGGGGCCACGGACGAGCAGTACTTC
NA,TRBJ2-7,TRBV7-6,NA,CASSDTRDRTYEQYF,TGTGCCAGCAGCGACACCCGGGACCGAACCTACGAGCAGTACTTC
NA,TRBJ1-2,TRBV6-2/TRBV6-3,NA,CASSYVSGANYGYTF,TGTGCCAGCAGTTACGTGTCAGGGGCAAACTATGGCTACACCTTC
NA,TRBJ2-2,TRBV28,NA,CASSFDPLRRGTNTGELFF,TGTGCCAGCAGTTTTGACCCACTTCGCAGGGGAACGAACACCGGGGAGCTGTTTTTT
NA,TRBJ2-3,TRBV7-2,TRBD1,CASSSGQGFLVTDTQYF,TGTGCCAGCAGCTCCGGACAGGGTTTTTTGGTTACAGATACGCAGTATTTT
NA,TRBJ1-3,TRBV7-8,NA,CASSLGPSGNTIYF,TGTGCCAGCAGCCTGGGTCCATCTGGAAACACCATATATTTT
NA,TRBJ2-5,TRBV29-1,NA,CSYCGVNLETQYF,TGCAGTTACTGCGGGGTCAATTTGGAGACCCAGTACTTC
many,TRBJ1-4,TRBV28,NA,CASSLSVVEGSSEKLFF,TGTGCCAGCAGTCTTTCCGTAGTGGAGGGGAGTAGCGAAAAACTGTTTTTT
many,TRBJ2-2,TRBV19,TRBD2,CASRSGGVDTGELFF,TGTGCCAGTAGAAGCGGGGGGGTCGACACCGGGGAGCTGTTTTTT
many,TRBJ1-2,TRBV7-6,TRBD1,CASSSGTGGDYGYTF,TGTGCCAGCAGCTCCGGGACAGGGGGGGACTATGGCTACACCTTC
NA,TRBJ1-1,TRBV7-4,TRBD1,CASSGLGQQNTEAFF,TGTGCCAGCAGCGGCCTGGGACAGCAGAACACTGAAGCTTTCTTT
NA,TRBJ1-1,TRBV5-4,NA,CASSAGVGPTEAFF,TGTGCCAGCAGCGCCGGGGTAGGGCCAACTGAAGCTTTCTTT
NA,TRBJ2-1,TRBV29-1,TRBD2,CSVESSGGLWEQFF,TGCAGCGTTGAGTCCAGCGGGGGCCTTTGGGAGCAGTTCTTC
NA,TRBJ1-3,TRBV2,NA,CAFLSEISSTIYF,TGTGCCTTCCTCTCGGAAATATCGAGCACCATATATTTT
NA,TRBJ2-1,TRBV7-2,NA,CASSLDSYEQFF,TGTGCCAGCAGCTTAGACTCATATGAGCAGTTCTTC
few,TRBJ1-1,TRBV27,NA,CASSLFSNTEAFF,TGTGCCAGCAGTTTATTTTCGAACACTGAAGCTTTCTTT
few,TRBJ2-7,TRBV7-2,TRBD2,CASSLRPSGAYEQYF,TGTGCCAGCAGTCTAAGGCCTAGCGGGGCCTACGAGCAGTACTTC
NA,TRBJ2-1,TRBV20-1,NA,CSARDWIEGRNEQFF,TGCAGTGCTAGAGATTGGATCGAGGGCAGAAATGAGCAGTTCTTC
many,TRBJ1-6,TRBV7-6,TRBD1,CASSSPRGSNSPLHF,TGTGCCAGCAGCTCCCCCAGGGGGTCCAATTCACCCCTCCACTTT
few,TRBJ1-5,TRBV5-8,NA,CASSLSAYQGSNQPQHF,TGTGCCAGCAGCTTGTCCGCCTATCAGGGCAGCAATCAGCCCCAGCATTTT